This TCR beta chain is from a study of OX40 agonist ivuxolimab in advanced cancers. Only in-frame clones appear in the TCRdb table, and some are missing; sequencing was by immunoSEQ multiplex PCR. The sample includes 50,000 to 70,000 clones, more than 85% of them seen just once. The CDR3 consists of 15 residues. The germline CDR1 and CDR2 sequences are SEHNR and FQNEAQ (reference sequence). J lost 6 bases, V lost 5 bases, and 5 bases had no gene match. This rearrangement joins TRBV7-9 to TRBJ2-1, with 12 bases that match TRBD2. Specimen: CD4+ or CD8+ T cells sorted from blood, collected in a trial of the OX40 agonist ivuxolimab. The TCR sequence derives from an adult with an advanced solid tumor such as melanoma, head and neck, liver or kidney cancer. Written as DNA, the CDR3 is TGTGCCAGCAGCAGACTAGCGGGAGCCCCCAATGAGCAGTTCTTC. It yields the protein CASSRLAGAPNEQFF.